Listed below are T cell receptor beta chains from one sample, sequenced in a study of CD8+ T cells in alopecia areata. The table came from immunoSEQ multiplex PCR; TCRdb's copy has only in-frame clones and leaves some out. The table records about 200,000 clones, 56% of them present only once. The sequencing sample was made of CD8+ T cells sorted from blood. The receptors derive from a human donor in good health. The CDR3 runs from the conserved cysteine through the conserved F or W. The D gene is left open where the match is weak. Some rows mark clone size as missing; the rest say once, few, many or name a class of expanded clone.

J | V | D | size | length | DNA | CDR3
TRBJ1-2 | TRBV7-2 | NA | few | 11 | TGTGCCAGCAGCCCGTGGTCTGGCTACACCTTC | CASSPWSGYTF
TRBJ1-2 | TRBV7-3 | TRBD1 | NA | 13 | TGTGCCAGCAGCTTCGCGGGACAGGCGTTCTACACCTTC | CASSFAGQAFYTF
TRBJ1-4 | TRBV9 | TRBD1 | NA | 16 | TGTGCCAGCAGCGTAGCAGGGGGACAGACTAATGAAAAACTGTTTTTT | CASSVAGGQTNEKLFF
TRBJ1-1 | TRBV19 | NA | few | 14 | TGTGCCAGTAGTTCATCCCTCAGGAACACTGAAGCTTTCTTT | CASSSSLRNTEAFF
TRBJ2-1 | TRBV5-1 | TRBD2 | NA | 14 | TGCGCCAGCAGCTTGGACGGGGGGTTAGATGAGCAGTTCTTC | CASSLDGGLDEQFF
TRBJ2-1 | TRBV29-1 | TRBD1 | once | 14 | TGCAGCGCTCCCCAAGGGACAGGGGTACTTGAGCAGTTCTTC | CSAPQGTGVLEQFF
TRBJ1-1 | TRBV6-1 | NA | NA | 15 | TGTGCCAGCAGTGAAGAGCGTCAGATTAACACTGAAGCTTTCTTT | CASSEERQINTEAFF
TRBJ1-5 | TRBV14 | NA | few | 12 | TGTGCCAGCAGCCTGAGCAATCAGCCCCAGCATTTT | CASSLSNQPQHF
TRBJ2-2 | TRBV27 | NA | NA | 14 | TGTGCCAGCAGCCTTATAGGGTTGGCCGGGGAGCTGTTTTTT | CASSLIGLAGELFF
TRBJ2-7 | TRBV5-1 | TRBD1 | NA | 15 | TGCGCCAGCAGCCCCGGGGACAGCCTTACCTACGAGCAGTACTTC | CASSPGDSLTYEQYF
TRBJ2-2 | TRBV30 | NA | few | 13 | TGTGCCTGGACTGGGACAAGCACCGGGGAGCTGTTTTTT | CAWTGTSTGELFF
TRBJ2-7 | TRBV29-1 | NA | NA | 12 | TGCAGCGTTGTAAACGGACCCTACGAGCAGTACTTC | CSVVNGPYEQYF
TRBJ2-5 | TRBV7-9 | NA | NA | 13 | TGTGCCAGCGGATCGGACTACCTTGAGACCCAGTACTTC | CASGSDYLETQYF
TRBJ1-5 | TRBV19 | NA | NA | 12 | TGTGCCAGTAAGGAGAGCAATCAGCCCCAGCATTTT | CASKESNQPQHF
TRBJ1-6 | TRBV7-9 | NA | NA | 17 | TGTGCCAGCAGCTCCGACCTAACAGGGAATAGCAATTCACCCCTCCACTTT | CASSSDLTGNSNSPLHF
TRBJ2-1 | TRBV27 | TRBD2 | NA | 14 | TGTGCCAGCAGTCCGGGACTAGGGGGGAATGAGCAGTTCTTC | CASSPGLGGNEQFF
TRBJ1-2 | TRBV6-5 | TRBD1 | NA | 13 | TGTGCCAGCAGCCTTACAGGGGCTTATGGCTACACCTTC | CASSLTGAYGYTF
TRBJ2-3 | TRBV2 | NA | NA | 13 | TGTGCCAGCAGTGAATTCCGCACAGATACGCAGTATTTT | CASSEFRTDTQYF
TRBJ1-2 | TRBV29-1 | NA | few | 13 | TGCAGCGTTGAAGGCGGGGGCCCCTATGGCTACACCTTC | CSVEGGGPYGYTF
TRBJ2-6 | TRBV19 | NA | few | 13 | TGTGCCAGTAGTTTCCTTGGGGCCAACGTCCTGACTTTC | CASSFLGANVLTF
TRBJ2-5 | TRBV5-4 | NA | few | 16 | TGTGCCAGCAGCTTGGCGGGCGGCACTCTGGGGGAGACCCAGTACTTC | CASSLAGGTLGETQYF
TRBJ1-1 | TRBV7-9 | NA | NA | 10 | TGTGCCAGCAGCCGTTATGAAGCTTTCTTT | CASSRYEAFF
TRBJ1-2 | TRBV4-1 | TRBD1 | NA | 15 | TGCGCCAGCAGCCAAGCCCAGGGGGCGGGAGATGGCTACACCTTC | CASSQAQGAGDGYTF
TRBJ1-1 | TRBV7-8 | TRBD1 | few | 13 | TGTGCCAGCAGCCGGACAGGCCAAACTGAAGCTTTCTTT | CASSRTGQTEAFF
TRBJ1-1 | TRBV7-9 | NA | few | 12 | TGTGCCAGCGGCAGGGGAGGAACTGAAGCTTTCTTT | CASGRGGTEAFF
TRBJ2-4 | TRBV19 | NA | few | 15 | TGTGCCAGTACTCCTGCGGACAGTGCCAAAAACATTCAGTACTTC | CASTPADSAKNIQYF
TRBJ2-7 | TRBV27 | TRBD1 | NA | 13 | TGTGCCAGCAGTTTTTCCAGGGGGAATGAGCAGTACTTC | CASSFSRGNEQYF
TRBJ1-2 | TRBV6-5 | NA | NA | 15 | TGTGCCAGCAGTCTCCTCGCGTCTCAGGGCTATGGCTACACCTTC | CASSLLASQGYGYTF
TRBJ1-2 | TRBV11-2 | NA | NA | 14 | TGTGCCAGCAGCCCGGGGACCACTAAGTATGGCTACACCTTC | CASSPGTTKYGYTF
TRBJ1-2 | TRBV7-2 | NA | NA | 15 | TGTGCCAGCAGCCCCATTTCGGTACAGAAGGATGGCTACACCTTC | CASSPISVQKDGYTF
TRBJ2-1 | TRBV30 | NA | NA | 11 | TGCGCCTGGAGTACAGGGCGTGAGCAGTTCTTC | CAWSTGREQFF
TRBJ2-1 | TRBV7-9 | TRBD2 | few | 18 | TGTGCCAGCATCAGGACTAGCGGGGGGGAAAGCTCCTACAATGAGCAGTTCTTC | CASIRTSGGESSYNEQFF
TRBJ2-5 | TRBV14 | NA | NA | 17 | TGTGCCAGCAGCCAAGATTCGAACCGAGGTCCACAAGAGACCCAGTACTTC | CASSQDSNRGPQETQYF
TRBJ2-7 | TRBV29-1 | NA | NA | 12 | TGCAGCGTTGAGACAGCAACCTACGAGCAGTACTTC | CSVETATYEQYF
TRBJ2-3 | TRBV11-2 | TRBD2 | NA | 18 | TGTGCCAGCAGCCAAGGAGGAGCGGGGGGCTCCCGTACAGATACGCAGTATTTT | CASSQGGAGGSRTDTQYF
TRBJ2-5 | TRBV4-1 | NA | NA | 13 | TGCGCCAGCAGCCAAGACCCCGGAGAGACCCAGTACTTC | CASSQDPGETQYF
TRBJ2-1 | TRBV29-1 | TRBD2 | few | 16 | TGCAGCGTTGACGGGACTAGCGGATCCTCCTACAATGAGCAGTTCTTC | CSVDGTSGSSYNEQFF
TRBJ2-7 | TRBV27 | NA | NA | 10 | TGTGCCAGCAGTTTGCACGAGCAGTACTTC | CASSLHEQYF
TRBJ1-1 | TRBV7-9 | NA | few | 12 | TGTGCCAGCTTCCGGGGAAACACTGAAGCTTTCTTT | CASFRGNTEAFF
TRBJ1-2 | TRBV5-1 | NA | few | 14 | TGCGCCAGCAGCCCACGGATGGAGAACTATGGCTACACCTTC | CASSPRMENYGYTF
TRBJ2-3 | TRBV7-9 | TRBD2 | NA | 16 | TGTGCCAGCAGCTTCACGCGCGGGGGGGCGTCCGATACGCAGTATTTT | CASSFTRGGASDTQYF
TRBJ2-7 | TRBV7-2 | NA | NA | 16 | TGTGCCAGCAGCTCACGAGGGGAATCTCTCTCCTACGAGCAGTACTTC | CASSSRGESLSYEQYF
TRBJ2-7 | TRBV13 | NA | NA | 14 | TGTGCCAGCAGCTTCAGGAGGGACGTTTACGAGCAGTACTTC | CASSFRRDVYEQYF
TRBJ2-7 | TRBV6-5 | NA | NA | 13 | TGTGCCAGCAGTTACTCGACAAGGGTCGAGCAGTACTTC | CASSYSTRVEQYF
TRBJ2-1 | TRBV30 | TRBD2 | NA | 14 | TGTGCCTGGAAAGTGGGTAGCGGGGCCAATGAGCAGTTCTTC | CAWKVGSGANEQFF
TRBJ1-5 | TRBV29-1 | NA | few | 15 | TGCAGCGTTGTGGTAGAAGGGAACAGCAATCAGCCCCAGCATTTT | CSVVVEGNSNQPQHF
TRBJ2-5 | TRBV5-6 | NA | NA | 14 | TGTGCCAGCAGCTTGGGGGCGTTACCCGAGACCCAGTACTTC | CASSLGALPETQYF
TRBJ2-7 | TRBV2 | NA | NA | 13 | TGTGCCAGCAGTGGTGAGGGCTCCTACGAGCAGTACTTC | CASSGEGSYEQYF
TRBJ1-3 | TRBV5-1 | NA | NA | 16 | TGCGCCAGCAGCTTCGGCCACCGGGACGGAGGAAACACCATATATTTT | CASSFGHRDGGNTIYF
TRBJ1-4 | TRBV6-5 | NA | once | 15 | TGTGCCAGCAGTTACTTGACAGCGATTAATGAAAAACTGTTTTTT | CASSYLTAINEKLFF
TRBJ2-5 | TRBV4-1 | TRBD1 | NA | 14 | TGCGCCAGCAGCCGGCGACAGGGGCAGGAGACCCAGTACTTC | CASSRRQGQETQYF
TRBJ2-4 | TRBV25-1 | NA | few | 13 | TGTGCCAGCAGTCCGGCCGGCAAAAACATTCAGTACTTC | CASSPAGKNIQYF
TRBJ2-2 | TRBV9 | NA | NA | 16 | TGTGCCAGCAGCGTAGGGGGCCACCTTAACACCGGGGAGCTGTTTTTT | CASSVGGHLNTGELFF
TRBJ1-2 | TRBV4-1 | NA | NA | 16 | TGCGCCAGCAGCCAAGAAGTTGGTGCAGCTAACTATGGCTACACCTTC | CASSQEVGAANYGYTF
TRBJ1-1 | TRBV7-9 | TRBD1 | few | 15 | TGTGCCAGCAGCTCCTTGGACAGGGAAGGCACTGAAGCTTTCTTT | CASSSLDREGTEAFF
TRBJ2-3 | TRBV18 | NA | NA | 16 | TGTGCCAGCTCACCAACGGTCCAGGGAAACACAGATACGCAGTATTTT | CASSPTVQGNTDTQYF
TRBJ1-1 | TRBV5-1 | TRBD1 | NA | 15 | TGCGCCAGCAGCTCCGGAGGACAGGGAGTCACTGAAGCTTTCTTT | CASSSGGQGVTEAFF
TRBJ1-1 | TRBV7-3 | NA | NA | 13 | TGTGCCAGCAGTTCCAGGACTAACACTGAAGCTTTCTTT | CASSSRTNTEAFF
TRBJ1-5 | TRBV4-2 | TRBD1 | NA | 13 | TGTGCCAGCAGGGGACAGAGCAATCAGCCCCAGCATTTT | CASRGQSNQPQHF
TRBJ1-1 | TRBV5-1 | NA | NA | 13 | TGCGCCAGCAGCCAAAGGCTCTCTACTGAAGCTTTCTTT | CASSQRLSTEAFF